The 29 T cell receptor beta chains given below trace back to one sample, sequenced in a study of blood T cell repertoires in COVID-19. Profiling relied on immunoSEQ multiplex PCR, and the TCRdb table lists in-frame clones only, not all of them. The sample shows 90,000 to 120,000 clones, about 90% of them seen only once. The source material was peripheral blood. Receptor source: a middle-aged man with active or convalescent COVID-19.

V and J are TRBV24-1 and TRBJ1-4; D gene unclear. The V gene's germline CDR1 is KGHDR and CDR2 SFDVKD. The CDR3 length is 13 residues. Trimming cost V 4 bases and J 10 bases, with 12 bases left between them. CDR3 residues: CATSDPLFPKLFF. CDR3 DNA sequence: TGTGCCACCAGTGACCCCCTTTTCCCAAAACTGTTTTTT.

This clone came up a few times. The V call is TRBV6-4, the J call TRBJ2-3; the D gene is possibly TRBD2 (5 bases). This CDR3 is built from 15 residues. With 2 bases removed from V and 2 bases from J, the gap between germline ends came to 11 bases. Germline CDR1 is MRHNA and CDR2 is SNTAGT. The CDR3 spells CASSDAGTPTDTQYF. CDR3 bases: TGTGCCAGCAGTGACGCGGGTACCCCCACAGATACGCAGTATTTT.

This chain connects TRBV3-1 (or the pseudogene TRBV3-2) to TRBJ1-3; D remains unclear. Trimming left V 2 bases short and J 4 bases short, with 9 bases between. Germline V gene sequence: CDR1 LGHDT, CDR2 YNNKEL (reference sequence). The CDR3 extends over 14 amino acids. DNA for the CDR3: TGTGCCAGCAGCCAACCGCGTGAAGGAAACACCATATATTTT. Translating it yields CASSQPREGNTIYF.

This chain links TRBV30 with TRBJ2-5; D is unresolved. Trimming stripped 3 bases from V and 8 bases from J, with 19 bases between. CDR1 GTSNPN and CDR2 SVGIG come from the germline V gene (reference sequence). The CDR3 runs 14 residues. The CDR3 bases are TGTGCCTGGAGGAGCCGGGTCAATGAGAGAACCCAGTACTTC. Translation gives CAWRSRVNERTQYF.

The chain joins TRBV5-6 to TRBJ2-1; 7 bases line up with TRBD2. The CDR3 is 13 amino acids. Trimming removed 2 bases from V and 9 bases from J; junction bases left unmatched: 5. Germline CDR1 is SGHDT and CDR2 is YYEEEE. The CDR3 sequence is CASSFTWGGEQFF. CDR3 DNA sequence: TGTGCCAGCAGCTTCACGTGGGGGGGTGAGCAGTTCTTC.

The chain's CDR3 is CASSLAVSYNEQFF. In nucleotides, the CDR3 is TGTGCCAGCAGCTTAGCGGTGTCCTACAATGAGCAGTTCTTC. V and J are TRBV11-2 and TRBJ2-1; D unresolved. The CDR3 has 14 amino acids. CDR1 and CDR2 (germline): SGHAT, FQNNGV. Trimming removed 1 base at V and 1 base at J, with 5 bases between.

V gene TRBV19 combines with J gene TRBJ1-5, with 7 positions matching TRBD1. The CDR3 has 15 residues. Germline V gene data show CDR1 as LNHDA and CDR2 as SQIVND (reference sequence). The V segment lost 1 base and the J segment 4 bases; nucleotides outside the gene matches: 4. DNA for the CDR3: TGTGCCAGTAGTATAGTGGCAGGGGGAAATCAGCCCCAGCATTTT. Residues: CASSIVAGGNQPQHF.

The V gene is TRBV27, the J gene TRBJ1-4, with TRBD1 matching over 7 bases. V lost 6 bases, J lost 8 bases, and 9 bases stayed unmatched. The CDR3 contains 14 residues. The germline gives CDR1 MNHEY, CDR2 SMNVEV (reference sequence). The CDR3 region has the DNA TGTGCCAGCAGCTCCAGGGGGGAAGGGGAAAAACTGTTTTTT. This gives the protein CASSSRGEGEKLFF.

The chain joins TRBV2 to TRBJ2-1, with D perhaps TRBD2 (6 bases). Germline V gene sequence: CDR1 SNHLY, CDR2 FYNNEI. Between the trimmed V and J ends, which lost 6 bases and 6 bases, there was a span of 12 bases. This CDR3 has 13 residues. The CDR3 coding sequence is TGTGCCAGCAGGGAACGACTAGGCAATGAGCAGTTCTTC. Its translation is CASRERLGNEQFF. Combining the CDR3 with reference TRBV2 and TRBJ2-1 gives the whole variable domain EPEVTQTPSHQVTQMGQEVILRCVPISNHLYFYWYRQILGQKVEFLVSFYNNEISEKSEIFDDQFSVERPDGSNFTLKIRSTKLEDSAMYFCASRERLGNEQFFGPGTRLTVL.

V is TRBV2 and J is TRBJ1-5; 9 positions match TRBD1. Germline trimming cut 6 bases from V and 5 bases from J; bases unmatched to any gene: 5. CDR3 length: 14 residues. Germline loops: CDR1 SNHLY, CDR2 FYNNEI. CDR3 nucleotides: TGTGCCAGCAGAGTGGACAGGGGATATCAGCCCCAGCATTTT. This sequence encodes CASRVDRGYQPQHF.

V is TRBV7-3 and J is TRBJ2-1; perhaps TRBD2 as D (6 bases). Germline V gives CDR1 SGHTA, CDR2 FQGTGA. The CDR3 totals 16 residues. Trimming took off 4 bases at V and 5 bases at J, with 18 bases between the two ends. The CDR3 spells CASSSGTARGNNEQFF. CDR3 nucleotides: TGTGCCAGCAGCTCCGGGACTGCCCGGGGGAACAATGAGCAGTTCTTC.

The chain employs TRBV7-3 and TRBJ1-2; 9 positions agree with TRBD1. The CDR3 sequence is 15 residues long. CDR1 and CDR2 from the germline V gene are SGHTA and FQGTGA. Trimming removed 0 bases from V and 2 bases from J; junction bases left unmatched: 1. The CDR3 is CASSLTGTGNYGYTF. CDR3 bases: TGTGCCAGCAGCTTAACGGGGACAGGGAACTATGGCTACACCTTC.

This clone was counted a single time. The DNA for the CDR3 is TGTGCCAGCAGCTTGGGAGGGAGCACAGATACGCAGTATTTT. Translated: CASSLGGSTDTQYF. The rearrangement links TRBV11-3 to TRBJ2-3, with 7 bases fitting TRBD2. Germline CDR1 and CDR2: SGHNT and YENEEA. The J segment lost 0 bases and the V segment lost 3 bases, leaving 0 bases of the junction unmatched. The CDR3 contains 14 residues.

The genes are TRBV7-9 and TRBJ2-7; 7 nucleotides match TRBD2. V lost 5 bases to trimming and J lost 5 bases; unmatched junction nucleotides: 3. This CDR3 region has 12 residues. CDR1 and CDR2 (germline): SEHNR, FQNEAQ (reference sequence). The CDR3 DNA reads TGTGCCAGCAGCCAGGGAGGGAACGAGCAGTACTTC. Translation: CASSQGGNEQYF.

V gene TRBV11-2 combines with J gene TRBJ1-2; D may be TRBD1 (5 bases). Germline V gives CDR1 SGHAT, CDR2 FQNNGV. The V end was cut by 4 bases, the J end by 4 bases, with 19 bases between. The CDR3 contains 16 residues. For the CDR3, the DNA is TGTGCCAGCAGCTCCCAGGGAGGGAGGATACCCTATGGCTACACCTTC. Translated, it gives CASSSQGGRIPYGYTF.

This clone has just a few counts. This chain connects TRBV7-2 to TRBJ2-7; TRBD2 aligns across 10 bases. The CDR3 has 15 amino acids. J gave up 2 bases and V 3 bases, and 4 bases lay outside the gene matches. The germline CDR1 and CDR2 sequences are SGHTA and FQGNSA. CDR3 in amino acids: CASSFITSGAYEQYF. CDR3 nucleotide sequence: TGTGCCAGCAGCTTCATCACTAGCGGGGCCTACGAGCAGTACTTC.

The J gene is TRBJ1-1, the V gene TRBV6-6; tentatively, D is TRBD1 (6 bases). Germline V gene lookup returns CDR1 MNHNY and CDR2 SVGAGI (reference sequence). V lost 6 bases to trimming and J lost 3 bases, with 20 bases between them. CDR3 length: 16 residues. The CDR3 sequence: CASSSNQGGRDTEAFF. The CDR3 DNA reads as TGTGCCAGCAGCTCAAACCAAGGGGGGAGGGACACTGAAGCTTTCTTT.

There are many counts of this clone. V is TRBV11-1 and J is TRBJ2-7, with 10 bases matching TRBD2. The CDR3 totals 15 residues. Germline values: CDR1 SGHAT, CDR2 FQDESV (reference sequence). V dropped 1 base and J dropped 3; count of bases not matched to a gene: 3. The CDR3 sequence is CASSLEVAGGYEQYF. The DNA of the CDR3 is TGTGCCAGCAGCTTAGAGGTAGCGGGAGGCTACGAGCAGTACTTC.

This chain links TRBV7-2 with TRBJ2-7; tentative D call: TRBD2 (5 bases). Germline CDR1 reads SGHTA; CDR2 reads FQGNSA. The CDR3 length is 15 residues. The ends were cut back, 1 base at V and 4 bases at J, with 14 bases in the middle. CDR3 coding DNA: TGTGCCAGCAGCTTAGATTTCCCCGGACTTTACGAGCAGTACTTC. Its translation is CASSLDFPGLYEQYF.

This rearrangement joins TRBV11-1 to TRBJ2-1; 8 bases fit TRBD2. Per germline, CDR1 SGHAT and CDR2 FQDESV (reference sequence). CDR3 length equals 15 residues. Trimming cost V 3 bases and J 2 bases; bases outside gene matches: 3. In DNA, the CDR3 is TGTGCCAGCAGCTTTAGCGGGACAACCTACAATGAGCAGTTCTTC. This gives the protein CASSFSGTTYNEQFF.

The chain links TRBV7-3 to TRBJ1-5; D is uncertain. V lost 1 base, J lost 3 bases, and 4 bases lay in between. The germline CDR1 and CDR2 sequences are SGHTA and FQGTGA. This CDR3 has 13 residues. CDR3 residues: CASSLNNNQPQHF. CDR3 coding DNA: TGTGCCAGCAGCTTAAATAACAATCAGCCCCAGCATTTT.

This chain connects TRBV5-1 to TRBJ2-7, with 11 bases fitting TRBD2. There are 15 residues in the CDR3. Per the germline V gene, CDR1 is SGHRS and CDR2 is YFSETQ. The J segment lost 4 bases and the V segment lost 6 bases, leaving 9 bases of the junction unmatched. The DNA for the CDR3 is TGCGCCAGCATAGCCGGGACTAGCGGAGGGTACGAGCAGTACTTC. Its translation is CASIAGTSGGYEQYF.

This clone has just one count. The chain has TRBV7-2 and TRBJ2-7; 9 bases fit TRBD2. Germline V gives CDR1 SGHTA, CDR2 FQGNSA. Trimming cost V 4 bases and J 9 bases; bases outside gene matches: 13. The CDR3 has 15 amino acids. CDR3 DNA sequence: TGTGCCAGCAGCTCGTTAGCGGGAGCCCTCGCTGGGCAGTACTTC. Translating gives CASSSLAGALAGQYF.

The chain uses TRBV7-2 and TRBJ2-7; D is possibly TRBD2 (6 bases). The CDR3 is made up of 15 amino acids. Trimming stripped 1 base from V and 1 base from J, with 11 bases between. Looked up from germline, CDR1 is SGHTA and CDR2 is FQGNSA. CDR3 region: CASSLVGGPSYEQYF. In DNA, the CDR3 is TGTGCCAGCAGCTTAGTGGGGGGACCATCCTACGAGCAGTACTTC.

This CDR3 reads CASSSKDRGRFGYGYTF. Written as DNA, the CDR3 is TGTGCCAGCAGTTCAAAGGACAGGGGGCGTTTCGGATATGGCTACACCTTC. The chain recombines TRBV25-1 with TRBJ1-2, with 11 nucleotides matching TRBD1. CDR1 is MGHDK and CDR2 is SYGVNS in the germline V gene. V gave up 5 bases and J gave up 5 bases; unmatched junction bases: 13. The CDR3 is 17 residues long.

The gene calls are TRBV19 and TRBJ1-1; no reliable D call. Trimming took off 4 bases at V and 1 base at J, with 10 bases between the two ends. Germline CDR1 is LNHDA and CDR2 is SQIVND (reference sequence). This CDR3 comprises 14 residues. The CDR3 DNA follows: TGTGCCAGTAGTAGAATGGCGGCGAACACTGAAGCTTTCTTT. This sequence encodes CASSRMAANTEAFF.

CDR3 nucleotides: TGTGCCAGCAGCCAACCCCTCGACGAGCAGTACTTC. Its translation: CASSQPLDEQYF. The V and J genes are TRBV3-1 (or the pseudogene TRBV3-2) and TRBJ2-7; D is unclear. This CDR3 has 12 residues. V lost 2 bases and J lost 5, with 7 bases in between. Germline values: CDR1 LGHDT, CDR2 YNNKEL (reference sequence).

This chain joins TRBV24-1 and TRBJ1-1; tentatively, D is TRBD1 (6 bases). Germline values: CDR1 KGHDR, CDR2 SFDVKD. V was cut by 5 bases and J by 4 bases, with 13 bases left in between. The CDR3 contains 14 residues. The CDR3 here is CATSGGTGFTEAFF. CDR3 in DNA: TGTGCCACCAGTGGGGGAACAGGGTTCACTGAAGCTTTCTTT.

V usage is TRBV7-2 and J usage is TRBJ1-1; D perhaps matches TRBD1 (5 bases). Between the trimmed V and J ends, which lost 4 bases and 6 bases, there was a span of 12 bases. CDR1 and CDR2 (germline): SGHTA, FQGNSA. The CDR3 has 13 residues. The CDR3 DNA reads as TGTGCCAGCAGCTGGTGGGACTTATCTGAAGCTTTCTTT. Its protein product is CASSWWDLSEAFF.